This entry features one T cell receptor beta chain sequence. Its antigen is not known. The sample belongs to a study of cytomegalovirus exposure and HLA in healthy donors. Study-wide results and limits: Sequencing depth across donors, presence/absence analyses assumed, was roughly uniform. Researchers reported in a later analysis that a missense DCLRE1C variant was tied to TCR beta V- and J-gene trimming.

Primers: 60 Vbeta forward and 13 Jbeta reverse. TCRdb keeps only in-frame clones here, not all; method: immunoSEQ multiplex PCR. The sample carries 120,000 to 150,000 clones, roughly three fifths recorded once. The germline V gene encodes CDR1 MNHNS and CDR2 SASEGT. Germline trimming cut 4 bases from V and 3 bases from J; bases unmatched to any gene: 6. This CDR3 has 15 residues. The V gene is TRBV6-1, the J gene TRBJ2-1; the match to TRBD1 covers 7 bases. This receptor was obtained from a woman aged 55-69 years in good health and CMV-seronegative. Sequencing was performed on PBMCs. The CDR3 protein is CASSARQGGYNEQFF. CDR3 DNA sequence: TGTGCCAGCAGTGCCCGACAGGGTGGCTACAATGAGCAGTTCTTC.